The TCR beta chain under discussion was sequenced for a study of blood T cells in healthy people across ages. The V gene's germline CDR1 is MNHNY and CDR2 SVGAGI (reference sequence). V lost 2 bases and J 0 bases, leaving 11 bases between the germline ends. The CDR3 is 15 residues long. The authors ran a second PCR of 7 to 11 cycles using a sample-barcoded 5' primer and a J-beta primer mix. TCRdb re-called the 5' RACE reads through MiXCR, storing one row per CDR3 protein. The sample shows hundreds of thousands of distinct CDR3 sequences, roughly 44% of them seen only once. The receptor was derived from a man in his 60s in good health. The specimen sequenced was blood. This chain joins TRBV6-6 and TRBJ2-7; weak D call: TRBD1 (5 bases). CDR3 sequence (DNA): TGTGCCAGCAGTTACGGATGGGGCGACTCCTACGAGCAGTACTTC. Amino acid sequence: CASSYGWGDSYEQYF.